The T cell receptor (beta chain) under discussion was sequenced for a study of cytomegalovirus exposure and HLA in healthy donors. Study summary: Across around 400 genotyped donors, about 80% landed in the Caucasian-associated ancestry cluster. Notes on the study in general: Confirmation was obtained in vitro that a few CMV-associated chains are specific for CMV antigens.

To note about this clone: No antigen is known for it.

The PCR made use of 60 Vbeta and 13 Jbeta primers. Sequencing was performed with immunoSEQ multiplex PCR; in TCRdb, only in-frame clones are kept and a portion is missing. Here the sample spans 80,000 to 95,000 clones, 86% being singletons. CDR3 length: 14 amino acids. Germline CDR1 reads LNHNV; CDR2 reads YYDKDF (reference sequence). V was cut by 3 bases and J by 6 bases, with 15 bases left in between. The rearrangement links TRBV15 to TRBJ2-7; D is ambiguous. The sequenced sample consisted of PBMCs. The clonotype was recovered from a man under 40 in good health and CMV-seropositive. The CDR3 sequence: CATSRAYPSGEQYF. The CDR3 DNA reads TGTGCCACCAGCAGGGCCTACCCGTCGGGCGAGCAGTACTTC.